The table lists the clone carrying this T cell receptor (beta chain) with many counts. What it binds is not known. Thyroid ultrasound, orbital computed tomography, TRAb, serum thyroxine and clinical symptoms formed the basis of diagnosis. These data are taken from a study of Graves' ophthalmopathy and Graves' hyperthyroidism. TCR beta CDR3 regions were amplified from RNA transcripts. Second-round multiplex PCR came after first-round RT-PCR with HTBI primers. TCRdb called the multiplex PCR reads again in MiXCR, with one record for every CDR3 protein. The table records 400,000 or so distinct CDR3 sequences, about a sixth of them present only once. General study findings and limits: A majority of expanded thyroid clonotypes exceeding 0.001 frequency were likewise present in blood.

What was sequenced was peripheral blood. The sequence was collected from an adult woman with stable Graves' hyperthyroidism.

CDR3 DNA: TGCAGTGCTAGGTACACTAGCGGGAGGGCGCACGAGCAGTACTTC. The encoded protein is CSARYTSGRAHEQYF. The gene calls are TRBV20-1 and TRBJ2-7, with 13 bases fitting TRBD2. V shed 3 bases, J shed 5 bases, and the junction held 7 bases outside the gene matches. This CDR3 spans 15 amino acids. CDR1 and CDR2 from the germline V gene are DFQATT and SNEGSKA (reference sequence).